The 21 T cell receptor beta chains presented below share a single source sample, sequenced in a study of cytomegalovirus exposure and HLA in healthy donors. Primers for the PCR totalled 60 Vbeta and 13 Jbeta. Here immunoSEQ multiplex PCR was the method, and the copy in TCRdb shows in-frame clones only, minus some. The sample holds some 170,000 clones, around a tenth seen once. Sequencing was performed on PBMCs. Receptors were obtained from a woman in her 30s in good health and CMV-seropositive.

This clone was seen a few times. This chain links TRBV6-1 with TRBJ1-2; D possibly corresponds to TRBD1 (5 bases). V was pared by 2 bases and J by 8 bases, with 12 bases between. CDR1 MNHNS and CDR2 SASEGT come from the germline V gene. There are 13 residues in the CDR3. CDR3 sequence (DNA): TGTGCCAGCAGTGAAATAGGGGTCGGGGGCTACACCTTC. It specifies CASSEIGVGGYTF.

The V call is TRBV5-1, the J call TRBJ1-3; weak D call: TRBD1 (5 bases). The V end lost 0 bases, the J end lost 8 bases, and 9 bases lay between the germline ends. The germline V gene has CDR1 SGHRS and CDR2 YFSETQ. CDR3 length equals 13 residues. CDR3 protein: CASSLEQAHTIYF. DNA for the CDR3: TGCGCCAGCAGCTTGGAACAGGCGCACACCATATATTTT.

The rearrangement links TRBV2 to TRBJ1-3; D remains unclear. Trimming shortened V by 1 base and J by 4 bases, and 14 bases separated the two germline ends. Germline CDR1 is SNHLY and CDR2 is FYNNEI. This CDR3 has 16 residues. This CDR3 is CASSEGRRSGGNTIYF. The CDR3 region has the DNA TGTGCCAGCAGTGAAGGGAGGAGATCGGGAGGAAACACCATATATTTT.

The J gene is TRBJ2-7, the V gene TRBV29-1; TRBD2 aligns across 7 bases. CDR3 size: 16 residues. Germline V gene lookup returns CDR1 SQVTM and CDR2 ANQGSEA. The V segment lost 1 base and the J segment 1 base; nucleotides outside the gene matches: 10. The CDR3: CSVEGYVGGGSYEQYF. The CDR3 DNA reads TGCAGCGTTGAAGGTTACGTGGGGGGGGGATCCTACGAGCAGTACTTC.

This chain connects TRBV7-2 to TRBJ1-2, with D unresolved. Trimming removed 5 bases from V and 2 bases from J, with 12 bases in between. Germline values: CDR1 SGHTA, CDR2 FQGNSA. CDR3 length: 14 residues. CDR3 bases: TGTGCCAGCAGCCCCGGAGCAACCAACTATGGCTACACCTTC. This translates into CASSPGATNYGYTF. The entire variable domain, with the rest obtained from reference TRBV7-2 and TRBJ1-2, is as follows: GAGVSQSPSNKVTEKGKDVELRCDPISGHTALYWYRQSLGQGLEFLIYFQGNSAPDKSGLPSDRFSAERTGGSVSTLTIQRTQQEDSAVYLCASSPGATNYGYTFGSGTRLTVV.

Only a few counts were recorded for this clone. V and J are TRBV29-1 and TRBJ2-2; D gene uncertain. Germline lookup yields CDR1 SQVTM and CDR2 ANQGSEA. V was shortened by 3 bases and J by 7 bases, with 9 bases between the two germline ends. CDR3 length: 12 amino acids. CDR3: CSVEPRIGELFF. In DNA form, the CDR3 reads TGCAGCGTTGAGCCGCGGATCGGGGAGCTGTTTTTT.

The chain is built from TRBV18 and TRBJ2-3, with 8 bases that match TRBD1. Germline CDR1 is KGHSH and CDR2 is LQKENI. The CDR3 loop spans 15 amino acids. V shed 3 bases and J 6 bases; nucleotides not matched to a gene: 8. The chain's CDR3 is CASSPPPGGWDTQYF. The CDR3 nucleotides read TGTGCCAGCTCACCGCCCCCAGGGGGCTGGGATACGCAGTATTTT.

The chain has TRBV7-9 and TRBJ1-2, with 9 bases identical to TRBD1. The V gene's germline CDR1 is SEHNR and CDR2 FQNEAQ (reference sequence). J lost 6 bases, V lost 8 bases, and 7 bases had no gene match. The CDR3 consists of 13 residues. CDR3 coding DNA: TGTGCCAGCTTAGGCGGACAGGGGAATGGCTACACCTTC. Its translation is CASLGGQGNGYTF.

The V call is TRBV11-2, the J call TRBJ1-1; D not resolved. Germline V gene data show CDR1 as SGHAT and CDR2 as FQNNGV. The CDR3 is 13 residues long. Trimming took 5 bases from V and 4 from J, leaving 11 bases between them. In DNA form, the CDR3 reads TGTGCCAGCAGCGCCAACACGGGCACTGAAGCTTTCTTT. Translated, it gives CASSANTGTEAFF. The full variable domain, completed using reference TRBV11-2 and TRBJ1-1, is EAGVAQSPRYKIIEKRQSVAFWCNPISGHATLYWYQQILGQGPKLLIQFQNNGVVDDSQLPKDRFSAERLKGVDSTLKIQPAKLEDSAVYLCASSANTGTEAFFGQGTRLTVV.

V usage is TRBV6-5 and J usage is TRBJ2-1; tentative D call: TRBD2 (5 bases). The CDR3 totals 14 residues. Trimming removed 6 bases from V and 9 bases from J, with 18 bases in between. The germline V gene has CDR1 MNHEY and CDR2 SVGAGI. CDR3 region: CASSPATGIGEQFF. DNA of the CDR3: TGTGCCAGCAGCCCCGCAACGGGGATCGGTGAGCAGTTCTTC.

Comment on this clone: Other DNA sequences in this sample translate to the same CDR3. The rearrangement links TRBV5-1 to TRBJ2-5; 11 bases are shared with TRBD2. The CDR3 length is 14 residues. The V and J ends lost 4 bases and 1 base, in that order; junction bases with no gene match: 0. Germline V gives CDR1 SGHRS, CDR2 YFSETQ. CDR3 bases: TGCGCCAGCAGCACTAGCGGGGGCCAAGAGACCCAGTACTTC. Protein sequence: CASSTSGGQETQYF. The full variable domain, its missing parts supplied by reference TRBV5-1 and TRBJ2-5, is KAGVTQTPRYLIKTRGQQVTLSCSPISGHRSVSWYQQTPGQGLQFLFEYFSETQRNKGNFPGRFSGRQFSNSRSEMNVSTLELGDSALYLCASSTSGGQETQYFGPGTRLLVL.

In this sample, this clone turned up a few times. The rearrangement uses TRBV18 and TRBJ2-5; maybe TRBD1 (8 bases). Deletions cut 6 bases from V and 4 bases from J, with 15 bases between. This CDR3 comprises 14 residues. Germline CDR1 is KGHSH and CDR2 is LQKENI. Written as DNA, the CDR3 is TGTGCCAGCTCCCCGGACAGGGAGGGAGAGACCCAGTACTTC. This codes for CASSPDREGETQYF.

This clone was observed a handful of times. The chain uses TRBV5-4 and TRBJ2-7; 8 bases align to TRBD1. Trimming removed 4 bases from V and 2 bases from J; junction bases left unmatched: 5. The germline V gene encodes CDR1 SGHNT and CDR2 YYREEE (reference sequence). The CDR3 extends over 14 amino acids. CDR3 residues: CASSPGQGPYEQYF. The DNA for the CDR3 is TGTGCCAGCAGCCCTGGACAGGGACCCTACGAGCAGTACTTC.

CDR3 in amino acids: CASSHGRPTPTDTQYF. The CDR3 nucleotides are TGCGCCAGCAGCCACGGGAGACCAACCCCCACAGATACGCAGTATTTT. The chain uses TRBV5-1 and TRBJ2-3; possibly TRBD2 for D (6 bases). Germline V gene lookup returns CDR1 SGHRS and CDR2 YFSETQ. The germline V and J ends were trimmed by 4 bases and 2 bases, with 17 bases remaining between them. CDR3 size: 16 residues.

This clone was counted only a few times. This chain uses TRBV5-4 with TRBJ1-1; 8 bases align to TRBD1. Trimming removed 4 bases from V and 0 bases from J; junction bases left unmatched: 8. The CDR3 contains 16 residues. Germline V CDR1 and CDR2: SGHNT, YYREEE (reference sequence). CDR3 in DNA: TGTGCCAGCAGCCCGGGACAGGCTATTTTGAACACTGAAGCTTTCTTT. Its translation is CASSPGQAILNTEAFF.

This chain links TRBV4-1 with TRBJ2-5; D possibly corresponds to TRBD1 (5 bases). Germline CDR1 and CDR2: MGHRA and YSYEKL. Between the trimmed V and J ends, which lost 4 bases and 5 bases, there was a span of 20 bases. This CDR3 is built from 16 residues. CDR3 sequence (DNA): TGCGCCAGCAGCCGCACGCCTCCAGCAGGGCGGGAGACCCAGTACTTC. Translation: CASSRTPPAGRETQYF.

The chain recombines TRBV7-9 with TRBJ1-4; possibly TRBD1 for D (5 bases). V gave up 1 base and J gave up 6 bases, with 12 bases separating them. The CDR3 runs to 15 residues. CDR1 and CDR2 from the germline V gene are SEHNR and FQNEAQ (reference sequence). The CDR3 is CASSLGAGTYEKLFF. The CDR3 DNA sequence: TGTGCCAGCAGCTTAGGGGCAGGGACTTATGAAAAACTGTTTTTT.

This clone has a handful of counts. The chain joins TRBV28 to TRBJ1-2; 7 bases fit TRBD1. The CDR3 has 14 amino acids. V gave up 4 bases and J gave up 3 bases; unmatched junction bases: 5. Germline loops: CDR1 MDHEN, CDR2 SYDVKM. In DNA form, the CDR3 reads TGTGCCAGCAGTTCCCCCGGGACAGACTATGGCTACACCTTC. It encodes CASSSPGTDYGYTF.

This chain connects TRBV30 to TRBJ2-4, with 11 bases aligning to TRBD2. The CDR3 spans 16 residues. Looked up from germline, CDR1 is GTSNPN and CDR2 is SVGIG (reference sequence). Germline trimming cut 2 bases from V and 5 bases from J; bases unmatched to any gene: 8. Written as DNA, the CDR3 is TGTGCCTGGAGTAGTTTTAGCGGGAGGGGGGAAAACATTCAGTACTTC. As protein: CAWSSFSGRGENIQYF.

This chain links TRBV20-1 with TRBJ2-3; D is perhaps TRBD1 (5 bases). Germline V gene lookup returns CDR1 DFQATT and CDR2 SNEGSKA (reference sequence). The CDR3 is 11 amino acids. V gave up 5 bases and J gave up 9 bases, with 12 bases separating them. DNA for the CDR3: TGCAGTGCTTTTTCTACAGGAACGCAGTATTTT. Protein sequence: CSAFSTGTQYF.

This clone was found a few times. The gene calls are TRBV13 and TRBJ2-5; D may be TRBD1 (6 bases). CDR3 length: 15 residues. Germline V gene sequence: CDR1 PRHDT, CDR2 FYEKMQ (reference sequence). Trimming left V 4 bases short and J 3 bases short, with 15 bases between. CDR3 loop: CASSSTWGLEETQYF. The CDR3 DNA is TGTGCCAGCAGCTCTACTTGGGGGCTGGAAGAGACCCAGTACTTC.